These T cell receptor beta chains were read from a single sample in a study of CXCR3-negative and CXCR3-positive naive CD8 T cells. TCRdb processed the 5' RACE reads again and assigns one entry to each CDR3 protein, with no DNA. Its table records 150,000 to 160,000 distinct CDR3 sequences. The sample taken for sequencing was naive CXCR3+ CD8+ T cells from blood. The receptors shown here come from a human donor in good health. Some clones in this sample may be carry-over from other donors' samples. The CDR3 runs from the conserved cysteine through the conserved F or W. The order of the fields is V gene, J gene, CDR3 protein.

TRBV10-3	TRBJ2-7	CAIRAGLEGDEQYF
TRBV15	TRBJ2-2	CATSGDNWWQGPNTGELFF
TRBV6-5	TRBJ1-4	CASSGGGDNGKLFF
TRBV29-1	TRBJ2-3	CSVSDRLTDTQYF
TRBV4-1	TRBJ2-7	CASSQVGDQSYEQYF
TRBV7-9	TRBJ1-1	CASSLLPGLLSFF
TRBV7-9	TRBJ2-3	CASSRQVPSGRELADTQYF
TRBV19	TRBJ2-1	CASSIPSWTRDAYNEQFF
TRBV28	TRBJ2-3	CASSGDRALDTQYF
TRBV10-3	TRBJ2-7	CAISEKDKSSYEQYF
TRBV2	TRBJ2-5	CASARGGGNQETQYF
TRBV4-2	TRBJ1-1	CASSPSQGARTEAFF
TRBV29-1	TRBJ2-1	CSVVLASYNEQFF
TRBV20-1	TRBJ1-5	CSARGRGNQPQHF
TRBV2	TRBJ2-6	CASSDGDSGANVLTF
TRBV5-6	TRBJ2-7	CASSPGQGDSLTFF
TRBV27	TRBJ2-5	CASRGLAGGPLETQYF
TRBV29-1	TRBJ2-1	CSVEQLDYNEQFF
TRBV29-1	TRBJ2-7	CSVLWGGRSDEQYF
TRBV5-6	TRBJ2-1	CASSWSGGAYNEQFF
TRBV2	TRBJ2-7	CASRTRDRYYEQYF
TRBV5-1	TRBJ1-2	CASSPWDSSDYGYTF
TRBV12-3/TRBV12-4	TRBJ1-2	CASSSVEGQGYGYTF
TRBV10-3	TRBJ2-1	CAISDGAGRQNEQFF
TRBV15	TRBJ2-3	CATSRDLAGGLTDTQYF
TRBV12-3/TRBV12-4	TRBJ2-7	CASSPWGQGVYEQYF
TRBV15	TRBJ2-4	CATSKLSDSLAKNIQYF
TRBV25-1	TRBJ2-5	CASSEGVGETQYF
TRBV7-9	TRBJ2-7	CASSLAGATYEQYF
TRBV29-1	TRBJ2-7	CSVDVPGYEQYF
TRBV5-1	TRBJ2-7	CASSLLGIYEQYF
TRBV7-9	TRBJ1-2	CASSFPGGYDGYTF
TRBV7-3	TRBJ2-1	CASSLTPLAGSPYNEQFF
TRBV10-3	TRBJ2-1	CAISEQLAGGSNEQFF
TRBV5-6	TRBJ2-7	CASSDGANYEQYF
TRBV28	TRBJ2-3	CASSSRTRAVFGDTQYF
TRBV29-1	TRBJ1-2	CSVEGQNYGHTF
TRBV29-1	TRBJ2-1	CSETHDNEQFF
TRBV7-7	TRBJ2-7	CASSLGESYEQYF
TRBV6-6	TRBJ2-1	CASRDGSNEQLF
TRBV6-2/TRBV6-3	TRBJ2-1	CASSYTQDRGTVNEQFF
TRBV28	TRBJ2-1	CASSSDWAGGSYNEQFF
TRBV13	TRBJ2-7	CASSSGRGSYEQYF
TRBV9	TRBJ2-7	CASSPASGLYEQYF
TRBV7-6	TRBJ2-1	CASQGLAGGNEQFF
TRBV29-1	TRBJ2-7	CSVLAGGAYEQYF
TRBV3-1	TRBJ1-6	CASSQFWQEYGNSPLHF
TRBV20-1	TRBJ2-7	CSARILAGDYEQYF
TRBV28	TRBJ1-1	CASSLIQRAEAFF
TRBV6-5	TRBJ2-7	CASSYSEDTYEQYF
TRBV11-2	TRBJ2-3	CASSSRQGSVADTQYF
TRBV7-8	TRBJ2-7	CASSYRGAGHYEQYF
TRBV11-2	TRBJ2-1	CASSPLGGFEQFF
TRBV5-1	TRBJ2-3	CASSSGTGWDTQYF
TRBV29-1	TRBJ2-7	CSVVQGAGEQYF
TRBV9	TRBJ1-6	CASSVDGSPLHF